A selection of T cell receptor beta chains follows, all from one sample in a study of CD8 T cells in ankylosing spondylitis. TCRdb reprocessed the 5' RACE reads with MiXCR, giving one entry per CDR3 protein. This table has 200,000 to 250,000 distinct CDR3 sequences, around 7.9% appearing once. The sequencing sample was made of blood, either unsorted or a sorted T cell fraction (not recorded which). The receptors originated from a male donor with ankylosing spondylitis. CDR3s include the opening cysteine and the closing phenylalanine or tryptophan. Each record gives: CDR3 protein, CDR3 DNA, D gene, V gene, clone size, J gene. The D gene is left open where the match is weak. Expanded clones get a size class; other rows say once, few or many, or leave the size out.

CDR3: CASSLGRGPIASYEQYF
DNA: TGTGCCAGTAGTCTCGGACGGGGGCCAATCGCCTCCTACGAGCAGTACTTC
D: NA
V: TRBV19
size: few
J: TRBJ2-7

CDR3: CATAGTSGAGYEQFF
DNA: TGTGCCACCGCTGGGACTAGCGGGGCTGGGTATGAGCAGTTCTTC
D: TRBD2
V: TRBV15
size: many
J: TRBJ2-1

CDR3: CASSLDYKRNQPQHF
DNA: TGTGCCAGCAGCTTAGATTATAAAAGAAATCAGCCCCAGCATTTT
D: NA
V: TRBV11-2
size: many
J: TRBJ1-5

CDR3: CSALGGRTYNEQFF
DNA: TGCAGTGCTCTGGGCGGGAGGACCTACAATGAGCAGTTCTTC
D: TRBD2
V: TRBV20-1
size: many
J: TRBJ2-1

CDR3: CASSFVKPTSTDTQYF
DNA: TGTGCCAGCAGTTTCGTAAAACCTACTAGCACAGATACGCAGTATTTT
D: NA
V: TRBV12-3/TRBV12-4
size: few
J: TRBJ2-3

CDR3: CASSYSTGGRETQYF
DNA: TGTGCCAGCAGTTACTCGACTGGGGGCCGAGAGACCCAGTACTTC
D: NA
V: TRBV6-5
size: few
J: TRBJ2-5

CDR3: CASSLGNIQYF
DNA: TGCGCCAGCAGCTTGGGGAACATTCAGTACTTC
D: NA
V: TRBV5-1
size: many
J: TRBJ2-4

CDR3: CASSIRVSYEQYF
DNA: TGCGCCAGCAGCATCAGGGTATCCTACGAGCAGTACTTC
D: NA
V: TRBV5-1
size: many
J: TRBJ2-7

CDR3: CASSVDEETQYF
DNA: TGTGCCAGCAGCGTTGATGAAGAGACCCAGTACTTC
D: NA
V: TRBV9
size: NA
J: TRBJ2-5

CDR3: CASSFSTSGAFGLFF
DNA: TGCGCCAGCAGCTTTTCGACTAGCGGGGCCTTCGGGCTGTTTTTT
D: TRBD2
V: TRBV5-1
size: many
J: TRBJ2-2

CDR3: CASITPRDRDEQYF
DNA: TGTGCCAGCATCACCCCCCGGGACAGGGACGAGCAGTACTTC
D: TRBD1
V: TRBV28
size: many
J: TRBJ2-7

CDR3: CSARDDEGAINTGELFF
DNA: TGCAGTGCTAGAGATGATGAAGGAGCCATCAACACCGGGGAGCTTTTTTTT
D: NA
V: TRBV20-1
size: many
J: TRBJ2-2

CDR3: CASSLAGENTEAFF
DNA: TGCGCCAGCAGCTTGGCCGGAGAGAACACTGAAGCTTTCTTT
D: NA
V: TRBV5-1
size: many
J: TRBJ1-1

CDR3: CASSSSLGTGVYGYTF
DNA: TGTGCCAGCAGCAGCTCCCTCGGGACAGGGGTATATGGCTACACCTTC
D: TRBD1
V: TRBV27
size: NA
J: TRBJ1-2

CDR3: CASGAGSVLTF
DNA: TGCGCCAGCGGGGCAGGGAGCGTCCTGACTTTC
D: NA
V: TRBV5-1
size: few
J: TRBJ2-6

CDR3: CASSLDGPSYEQYF
DNA: TGTGCCAGCAGCTTAGATGGACCTTCCTACGAGCAGTACTTC
D: NA
V: TRBV7-2
size: many
J: TRBJ2-7

CDR3: CSVFGRRIEAFF
DNA: TGCAGCGTTTTCGGGAGACGAATTGAAGCTTTCTTT
D: NA
V: TRBV29-1
size: NA
J: TRBJ1-1

CDR3: CASSVATGSTEAFF
DNA: TGTGCCAGCAGCGTAGCGACAGGGAGCACTGAAGCTTTCTTT
D: TRBD1
V: TRBV9
size: many
J: TRBJ1-1

CDR3: CASSQVMSRTDTQYF
DNA: TGTGCCAGCAGCCAAGTAATGTCTCGCACAGATACGCAGTATTTT
D: NA
V: TRBV14
size: few
J: TRBJ2-3

CDR3: CASTPDGQDQPQHF
DNA: TGTGCCAGTACTCCGGACGGACAAGATCAGCCCCAGCATTTT
D: NA
V: TRBV19
size: many
J: TRBJ1-5

CDR3: CASSGTWGPIEGYTF
DNA: TGCGCCAGCAGTGGGACCTGGGGTCCTATAGAAGGCTACACCTTC
D: NA
V: TRBV10-1
size: NA
J: TRBJ1-2

CDR3: CASTLGVGRGKYF
DNA: TGTGCCAGCACCTTAGGGGTGGGCAGGGGGAAGTATTTT
D: TRBD1
V: TRBV25-1
size: NA
J: TRBJ2-3

CDR3: CASSPDAGTGGYEQYF
DNA: TGCGCCAGCAGCCCAGACGCCGGGACAGGGGGGTACGAGCAGTACTTC
D: TRBD1
V: TRBV4-1
size: many
J: TRBJ2-7

CDR3: CASSPTRRGGPETQYF
DNA: TGTGCCAGCAGCCCCACCCGGCGGGGGGGCCCAGAGACCCAGTACTTC
D: TRBD2
V: TRBV13
size: few
J: TRBJ2-5

CDR3: CASSETSGMMDEQYF
DNA: TGTGCCAGCAGTGAAACTAGCGGGATGATGGACGAGCAGTACTTC
D: TRBD2
V: TRBV25-1
size: many
J: TRBJ2-7

CDR3: CASSLTTGPYSNQPQHF
DNA: TGTGCCAGCAGTTTAACGACGGGACCTTATAGCAATCAGCCCCAGCATTTT
D: NA
V: TRBV27
size: NA
J: TRBJ1-5

CDR3: CARSLWRTVLGWLTEAFF
DNA: TGTGCCAGAAGCTTGTGGCGGACAGTCCTTGGCTGGCTCACTGAAGCTTTCTTT
D: NA
V: TRBV5-3
size: few
J: TRBJ1-1

CDR3: CASRKGPSSYNEQFF
DNA: TGTGCCAGCAGGAAGGGCCCGAGCTCCTACAATGAGCAGTTCTTC
D: NA
V: TRBV7-8
size: few
J: TRBJ2-1

CDR3: CASSLQTLGPGELFF
DNA: TGTGCCAGCAGCCTTCAAACCCTCGGTCCCGGGGAGCTGTTTTTT
D: NA
V: TRBV11-2
size: many
J: TRBJ2-2

CDR3: CASSPGREGYNEQFF
DNA: TGTGCCAGCAGCCCGGGGAGGGAGGGGTACAATGAGCAGTTCTTC
D: TRBD2
V: TRBV4-2
size: few
J: TRBJ2-1

CDR3: CASSQGAASYEQYF
DNA: TGTGCCAGCAGCCAAGGGGCAGCATCCTACGAGCAGTACTTC
D: NA
V: TRBV14
size: many
J: TRBJ2-7

CDR3: CSARDGEDSYYEQYF
DNA: TGCAGTGCTAGAGACGGCGAGGACTCCTACTACGAGCAGTACTTC
D: NA
V: TRBV20-1
size: many
J: TRBJ2-7

CDR3: CASSFLAGGTRRNEQFF
DNA: TGTGCCAGCAGTTTTCTAGCGGGAGGGACCAGACGCAATGAGCAGTTCTTC
D: TRBD2
V: TRBV28
size: few
J: TRBJ2-1

CDR3: CASSLGDSTLYQETQYF
DNA: TGTGCCAGCAGCTTGGGGGACAGTACCTTATACCAAGAGACCCAGTACTTC
D: TRBD1
V: TRBV7-2
size: few
J: TRBJ2-5

CDR3: CATLTGGVLRETQYF
DNA: TGTGCCACACTAACAGGGGGCGTGTTGAGAGAGACCCAGTACTTC
D: TRBD1
V: TRBV7-9
size: many
J: TRBJ2-5

CDR3: CASSFGREAYGYTF
DNA: TGTGCCAGCAGCTTCGGGAGGGAGGCCTATGGCTACACCTTC
D: NA
V: TRBV7-2
size: many
J: TRBJ1-2

CDR3: CASSFLRQLNTEAFF
DNA: TGTGCCAGCAGTTTCTTACGGCAGCTGAACACTGAAGCTTTCTTT
D: NA
V: TRBV28
size: few
J: TRBJ1-1

CDR3: CASSMGPGANVLTF
DNA: TGTGCCAGCAGCATGGGTCCTGGGGCCAACGTCCTGACTTTC
D: NA
V: TRBV7-9
size: few
J: TRBJ2-6

CDR3: CASSNTSGRDKFF
DNA: TGTGCCAGCAGCAATACTAGCGGGAGAGACAAGTTCTTC
D: TRBD2
V: TRBV12-3/TRBV12-4
size: many
J: TRBJ2-1

CDR3: CASSGQQATNEKLFF
DNA: TGTGCCAGCAGTGGACAGCAAGCAACTAATGAAAAACTGTTTTTT
D: NA
V: TRBV28
size: many
J: TRBJ1-4

CDR3: CASTGLAGVKEQFF
DNA: TGTGCCAGTACGGGACTAGCGGGAGTCAAGGAGCAGTTCTTC
D: TRBD2
V: TRBV19
size: NA
J: TRBJ2-1

CDR3: CASSFTSGYEQYF
DNA: TGTGCCAGCAGCTTTACTAGCGGCTACGAGCAGTACTTC
D: TRBD2
V: TRBV11-3
size: NA
J: TRBJ2-7